This record concerns one T cell receptor (beta chain) sequence. This clonotype was counted between two and nine times. It has no known antigen specificity. The conserved closing phenylalanine or tryptophan is absent in this CDR3, likely reflecting a read error. The data belong to a study of early T cells in non-severe SARS-CoV-2 infection (dated by TCRdb to the early 2020s). Context from the whole study: Because TCR sequencing relied on bulk RNA taken from unsorted whole blood, pairing of alpha and beta chains was not possible. The research as a whole found: VDJdb matching was skewed toward anti-spike CD8 responses and likely underestimated virus-specific expansions by missing private and CD4 specificities.

Receptor amplification or capture employed 5' RACE. The listed sequencing device is NextSeq 500. Unique molecular identifiers were attached to individual cDNA molecules in the TCR library protocol so that sequencing error and PCR bias could be corrected. Both TCR alpha and beta chains were sequenced, and tight co-correlation was observed between alpha and beta sequence abundances in each sample. The source study handled its data this way. Decombinator V4 was used to annotate TCR sequences for V gene, J gene and CDR3. Expanded TCRs were defined as changing significantly between any two time points under a Poisson model with p below 0.0001. TCR abundances were normalised to the total number of TCRs sequenced per sample and were expressed as counts per million. MAIT TCRs were defined by TRAV1-2 paired with TRAJ12, TRAJ20 or TRAJ33, and iNKT TCRs by TRAV10 paired with TRAJ18. VDJdb, accessed on 1 November 2021, was searched for TCRs annotated for CMV, EBV and SARS-CoV-2, and TCRs annotated for more than one antigen were excluded. TCRdb cleaned the public reads at Q25 with fastp, built clones with MiXCR and kept in-frame beta chains. Every entry covers one CDR3 protein and lists the most common genes and DNA from its rows. In this record, the V and J calls reflect TCRdb's handling and not the investigators' own analysis. A total of about 69,000 distinct CDR3 sequences appear in this sample, roughly an eighth of them only once. Together, the top ten hold 4.5% to 7% of the sample.

A case-control design nested within a healthcare worker cohort in London, UK, was used, with weekly nasopharyngeal swab PCR tests and blood sampling performed. Between 23 and 31 March 2020, the week of the UK lockdown, healthcare workers were enrolled and then followed up weekly for as long as 16 weeks. CDR1 KGHSH and CDR2 LQKENI were looked up in the germline V gene. The V end loses 6 bases and the J end loses 1 base, and a stretch of 16 bases separates them. The CDR3 comprises 16 residues, both ends counted. Left in the record is the CDR3 DNA by itself, 48 bases read in frame from the first base. The origin of this receptor is an adult who was a healthcare worker with PCR-confirmed SARS-CoV-2 infection or an uninfected control (not recorded which). The sequencing here drew on whole blood, taken at baseline. This chain is built from TRBV18 and TRBJ1-5; the D region possibly corresponds to TRBD1 (6 bases align). Here the CDR3 is given as CASSPMGALSNQPQHL. The nucleotide sequence reads as follows: TGTGCCAGCTCGCCGATGGGGGCCCTAAGCAATCAGCCCCAGCATTTA.